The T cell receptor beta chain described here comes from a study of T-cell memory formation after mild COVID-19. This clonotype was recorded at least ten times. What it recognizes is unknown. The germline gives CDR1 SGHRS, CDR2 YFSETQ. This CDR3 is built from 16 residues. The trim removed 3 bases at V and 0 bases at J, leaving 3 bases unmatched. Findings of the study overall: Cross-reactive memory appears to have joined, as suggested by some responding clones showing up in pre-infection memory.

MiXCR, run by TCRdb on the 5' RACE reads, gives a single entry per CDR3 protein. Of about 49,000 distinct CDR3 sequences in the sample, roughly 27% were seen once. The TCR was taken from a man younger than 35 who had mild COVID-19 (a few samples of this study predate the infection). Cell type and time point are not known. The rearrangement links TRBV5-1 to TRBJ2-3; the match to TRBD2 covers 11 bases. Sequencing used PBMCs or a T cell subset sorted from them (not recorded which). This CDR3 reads CASSSRLAGSTDTQYF. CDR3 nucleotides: TGCGCCAGCAGCTCCCGACTAGCGGGGAGCACAGATACGCAGTATTTT.